The clone carrying this T cell receptor (beta chain) was counted only a few times. Antigen: not known. The source of the sample is a study of cytomegalovirus exposure and HLA in healthy donors. The wider study: There were 350 to 400 genotyped donors. Of these, roughly 80% fell in the genetic ancestry cluster associated with self-reported Caucasian donors.

V shed 8 bases and J 3 bases; nucleotides not matched to a gene: 1. The CDR3 is 12 amino acids. Germline V gene data show CDR1 as MNHEY and CDR2 as SMNVEV (reference sequence). Findings of the study overall: A missense DCLRE1C variant was associated with V- and J-gene trimming of TCR beta chains in a later analysis, and an independent cohort replicated the association.

13 Jbeta primers and 60 Vbeta primers were used for the PCR. The assay was immunoSEQ multiplex PCR, and TCRdb's table has in-frame clones only and misses some. The table has 140,000 to 150,000 clones, around 10% seen once. The sample consisted of PBMCs. This receptor was obtained from a male donor in good health and CMV-seronegative. This chain links TRBV27 with TRBJ2-5, with 9 positions matching TRBD2. The CDR3 loop reads CASLAGKETQYF. In nucleotides, the CDR3 is TGTGCCAGCCTAGCGGGAAAAGAGACCCAGTACTTC.